The next 14 T cell receptor beta chains were all read from a single sample in a study of blood T cell repertoires in COVID-19. Some clones are missing from TCRdb's copy, which holds only in-frame ones; the method was immunoSEQ multiplex PCR. The sample has roughly 240,000 clones, 86% seen once. What was sequenced was PBMCs or T cells enriched from blood (not recorded which). The receptors were sampled from a woman aged 45 to 65 who had recovered from COVID-19.

V gene TRBV19 combines with J gene TRBJ2-3; 7 positions agree with TRBD2. V gave up 10 bases and J gave up 0 bases; unmatched junction bases: 13. The CDR3 length is 16 residues. The germline CDR1 and CDR2 sequences are LNHDA and SQIVND (reference sequence). CDR3 DNA: TGTGCCACCACAAATAACGGGGGGACTAGCACAGATACGCAGTATTTT. Amino acids: CATTNNGGTSTDTQYF.

The genes are TRBV5-4 and TRBJ1-2; possible D gene TRBD1, 6 bases. With 4 bases removed from V and 2 bases from J, the gap between germline ends came to 12 bases. Germline CDR1 SGHNT, CDR2 YYREEE (reference sequence). This CDR3 has 14 amino acids. The CDR3 region is CASSRDIQNYGYTF. The CDR3 region has the DNA TGTGCCAGCAGCAGGGACATACAAAACTATGGCTACACCTTC.

This chain uses TRBV7-6 with TRBJ2-7, with D maybe TRBD2 (6 bases). V lost 3 bases and J lost 4, with 16 bases in between. Germline V gene data show CDR1 as SGHVS and CDR2 as FNYEAQ. The CDR3 has 15 amino acids. As DNA, the CDR3 is TGTGCCAGCAGCTTTTACCCGGGAGTCGATTACGAGCAGTACTTC. Translating gives CASSFYPGVDYEQYF.

The rearrangement joins TRBV7-9 to TRBJ2-3; perhaps TRBD2 as D (5 bases). The CDR3 is made up of 18 amino acids. Germline assignment: CDR1 SEHNR and CDR2 FQNEAQ (reference sequence). Trimming left V 1 base short and J 0 bases short, with 17 bases between. The CDR3, as DNA: TGTGCCAGCAGCTTAGTATTGACACGGGAAACTAGCACAGATACGCAGTATTTT. The encoded protein is CASSLVLTRETSTDTQYF.

The chain carries TRBV11-3 and TRBJ2-5, with 7 bases aligning to TRBD1. Germline V lookup: CDR1 SGHNT, CDR2 YENEEA. The junction had 1 base not matched to a gene; V was cut back by 5 bases and J by 4 bases. The CDR3 consists of 12 residues. For the CDR3, the DNA is TGTGCCAGCAGCCGGGACAGAGAGACCCAGTACTTC. Translating gives CASSRDRETQYF. Based on the CDR3 plus reference TRBV11-3 and TRBJ2-5, the full variable domain is EAGVVQSPRYKIIEKKQPVAFWCNPISGHNTLYWYLQNLGQGPELLIRYENEEAVDDSQLPKDRFSAERLKGVDSTLKIQPAELGDSAVYLCASSRDRETQYFGPGTRLLVL.

The chain couples TRBV9 to TRBJ2-7; 8 bases align to TRBD1. V dropped 3 bases and J dropped 4; count of bases not matched to a gene: 9. From germline, CDR1 is SGDLS and CDR2 YYNGEE. The CDR3 has 15 amino acids. The CDR3 spells CASSGGDRPLYEQYF. In nucleotides, the CDR3 is TGTGCCAGCAGCGGAGGGGACAGGCCTTTATACGAGCAGTACTTC.

CDR3 DNA: TGTGCCAGCAGCCAAGAAAAGGTAACCAGGACAGGGTACGGAACTAATGAAAAACTGTTTTTT. Protein sequence: CASSQEKVTRTGYGTNEKLFF. The gene calls are TRBV3-1 (or the pseudogene TRBV3-2) and TRBJ1-4; 8 bases match TRBD1. This CDR3 spans 21 amino acids. Germline loops: CDR1 LGHDT, CDR2 YNNKEL (reference sequence). Losses at the gene ends were 0 bases for V and 1 base for J; bases not matched to a gene: 16.

This chain links TRBV19 with TRBJ1-3, with D possibly TRBD1 on 5 matching bases. Between the trimmed V and J ends, which lost 6 bases and 7 bases, there was a span of 13 bases. Germline lookup yields CDR1 LNHDA and CDR2 SQIVND (reference sequence). This CDR3 region has 13 residues. DNA for the CDR3: TGTGCCAGTAGGGATCCGTGGGGCAACACCATATATTTT. Protein product: CASRDPWGNTIYF.

This rearrangement joins TRBV19 to TRBJ1-4, with 9 positions matching TRBD1. Germline lookup yields CDR1 LNHDA and CDR2 SQIVND (reference sequence). The junction had 3 bases not matched to a gene; V was cut back by 0 bases and J by 4 bases. CDR3 length: 16 amino acids. CDR3 nucleotide sequence: TGTGCCAGTAGTATAGATCCGGGACAGGGTAATGAAAAACTGTTTTTT. Protein sequence: CASSIDPGQGNEKLFF. Together with reference TRBV19 and TRBJ1-4, the CDR3 gives the full variable domain: DGGITQSPKYLFRKEGQNVTLSCEQNLNHDAMYWYRQDPGQGLRLIYYSQIVNDFQKGDIAEGYSVSREKKESFPLTVTSAQKNPTAFYLCASSIDPGQGNEKLFFGSGTQLSVL.

The chain uses TRBV5-1 and TRBJ2-4; D unclear. This CDR3 comprises 16 residues. Looked up from germline, CDR1 is SGHRS and CDR2 is YFSETQ. V was trimmed by 4 bases and J by 0 bases, leaving 14 bases between them. The CDR3 reads CASSPIDSLAKNIQYF. CDR3 nucleotide sequence: TGCGCCAGCAGCCCAATTGATAGTCTAGCCAAAAACATTCAGTACTTC.

This chain uses TRBV4-1 with TRBJ1-5; TRBD1 agrees at 7 bases. This CDR3 has 15 amino acids. J gave up 0 bases and V 3 bases, and 2 bases lay outside the gene matches. CDR1 and CDR2 (germline): MGHRA, YSYEKL. The CDR3 is CASSHRDSSNQPQHF. The CDR3 DNA follows: TGCGCCAGCAGCCACCGGGACAGTAGCAATCAGCCCCAGCATTTT.

V is TRBV5-1 and J is TRBJ1-2, with TRBD1 identical over 10 bases. The length of the CDR3 is 13 residues. Germline trimming cut 4 bases from V and 6 bases from J; bases unmatched to any gene: 3. Germline lookup yields CDR1 SGHRS and CDR2 YFSETQ. CDR3 in DNA: TGCGCCAGCAGCAGGGACAGGGGAGATGGCTACACCTTC. Its translation is CASSRDRGDGYTF.

The chain combines TRBV29-1 with TRBJ2-3, with 9 bases that match TRBD1. The V gene end was trimmed by 7 bases and the J gene end by 2 bases; junction bases not matched to a gene: 7. This CDR3 spans 14 amino acids. Per the germline V gene, CDR1 is SQVTM and CDR2 is ANQGSEA. The CDR3 nucleotides are TGCAGCGCCGAAGGACAGGGGAACACAGATACGCAGTATTTT. Amino acid sequence: CSAEGQGNTDTQYF.

The chain uses TRBV4-2 and TRBJ1-3, with 7 bases lining up with TRBD1. Trimming removed 3 bases from V and 2 bases from J; junction bases left unmatched: 4. Germline CDR1 and CDR2: LGHNA and YNFKEQ. This CDR3 contains 15 residues. The CDR3 sequence is CASSHLTGTGNTIYF. CDR3 nucleotides: TGTGCCAGCAGCCACCTGACAGGGACTGGAAACACCATATATTTT.